Listed here are 3 T cell receptor beta chains from one sample, sequenced in a study of post-analysis software for immune sequencing data. Unique molecular identifiers were carried by the TCR beta cDNA libraries. MiXCR, run by TCRdb on the PCR reads, gives a single entry per CDR3 protein. The table includes about 540,000 distinct CDR3 sequences, around 36% detected once. Whole-study results and caveats: A few TRBV segments appeared more often in patients than in controls, and TRBV5-6, TRBV5-1 and TRBV20-1 were among these.

These receptors are not linked to any known antigen. Sequenced input: blood. These receptor sequences come from a girl under 18 with multiple sclerosis.

This chain links TRBV2 with TRBJ2-5; possibly TRBD1 for D (5 bases). Germline values: CDR1 SNHLY, CDR2 FYNNEI. V was cut by 6 bases and J by 5 bases, with 22 bases left in between. The CDR3 extends over 16 amino acids. As DNA, the CDR3 is TGTGCCAGCAGCCTCCGCTCGGTAGGGGCCGGGGAGACCCAGTACTTC. Protein sequence: CASSLRSVGAGETQYF.

A few counts support this clonotype. The chain is built from TRBV29-1 and TRBJ1-1; maybe TRBD1 (5 bases). Germline V gene sequence: CDR1 SQVTM, CDR2 ANQGSEA. The V gene lost 3 bases and the J gene lost 9 bases, with 17 bases spanning the gap. The CDR3 sequence is 13 residues long. In nucleotides, the CDR3 is TGCAGCGTTGATTGGGACCAGAGAGCAAAAGCTTTCTTT. It yields the protein CSVDWDQRAKAFF.

This clonotype turned up a few times. This rearrangement joins TRBV10-3 to TRBJ2-5; a weak D match, TRBD1 (5 bases). This CDR3 comprises 14 residues. V gave up 5 bases and J gave up 0 bases, with 10 bases separating them. CDR1 ENHRY and CDR2 SYGVKD come from the germline V gene. CDR3 sequence (DNA): TGTGCCATCAGTAGCAGGGAAAACCAAGAGACCCAGTACTTC. The encoded protein is CAISSRENQETQYF.